This T cell receptor beta chain was identified in a study of blood T cell repertoires in COVID-19. Study summary: Two negative PCRs, clearance, or symptom resolution had been documented for recovered Cohort 3 donors. In each case, the material was cDNA or gDNA derived from T cells, B-cell-depleted T cells, or PBMCs.

V was pared by 0 bases and J by 4 bases, with 15 bases between. CDR1 is LNHNV, CDR2 YYDKDF, per germline (reference sequence). This CDR3 spans 16 amino acids. Individuals drawn from 20 to 25 US areas were about 18 to 100 years old. Using immunoSEQ multiplex PCR, the repertoire was profiled, and TCRdb retains in-frame clones only, with some absent. The table has roughly 140,000 clones, about 80% seen once. Sequencing was carried out using PBMCs or T cells enriched from blood (not recorded which). This TCR was sampled from a man aged 50 or older in a cohort exposed to, infected with or recovered from COVID-19 (not recorded which). The chain carries TRBV15 and TRBJ1-2; unclear D gene. The CDR3 DNA is TGTGCCACCAGCAGAGATCTGGGCGGGATCCTCTATGGCTACACCTTC. This encodes CATSRDLGGILYGYTF.